The TCR beta chain under discussion was sequenced for a study of blood T cell repertoires in COVID-19. Turning to the study itself: In each case, the material was cDNA or gDNA derived from T cells, B-cell-depleted T cells, or PBMCs.

With 0 bases removed from V and 2 bases from J, the gap between germline ends came to 10 bases. Germline CDR1 reads KGHSH; CDR2 reads LQKENI. The CDR3 is 15 amino acids. Study processing details: Scientists estimated how many nucleated cells there were by amplifying reference gene primers. Some clones are missing from TCRdb's copy, which holds only in-frame ones; the method was immunoSEQ multiplex PCR. Clonal size and the V and J genes are those of that table, whereas D and trimming came from the DNA. This sample has over 200,000 clones; 83% occur once, and the top ten carry about 1.3%. Seattle enrolled patients during active infection and tracked them longitudinally.

The sample comprised peripheral blood. This clonotype was sampled from a woman under 40 with COVID-19, enrolled during active disease. The J gene is TRBJ1-2, the V gene TRBV18; no definite D call. CDR3 in amino acids: CASSPPAGTNYGYTF. The DNA for the CDR3 is TGTGCCAGCTCACCACCAGCGGGTACGAACTATGGCTACACCTTC.